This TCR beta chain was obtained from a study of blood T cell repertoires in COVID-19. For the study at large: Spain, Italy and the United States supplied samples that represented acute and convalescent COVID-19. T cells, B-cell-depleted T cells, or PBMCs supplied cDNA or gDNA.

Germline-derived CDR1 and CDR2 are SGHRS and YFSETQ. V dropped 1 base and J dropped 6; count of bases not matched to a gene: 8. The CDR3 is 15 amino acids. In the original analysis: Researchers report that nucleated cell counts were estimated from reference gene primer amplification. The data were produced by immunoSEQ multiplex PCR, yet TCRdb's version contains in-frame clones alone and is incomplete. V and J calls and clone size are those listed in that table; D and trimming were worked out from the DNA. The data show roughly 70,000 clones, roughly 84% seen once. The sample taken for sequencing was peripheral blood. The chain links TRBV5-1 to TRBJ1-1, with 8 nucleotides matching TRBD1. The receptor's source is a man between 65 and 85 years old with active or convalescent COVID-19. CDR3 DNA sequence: TGCGCCAGCAGCTTGTTACAGGGGGGAGAATCTGAAGCTTTCTTT. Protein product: CASSLLQGGESEAFF.